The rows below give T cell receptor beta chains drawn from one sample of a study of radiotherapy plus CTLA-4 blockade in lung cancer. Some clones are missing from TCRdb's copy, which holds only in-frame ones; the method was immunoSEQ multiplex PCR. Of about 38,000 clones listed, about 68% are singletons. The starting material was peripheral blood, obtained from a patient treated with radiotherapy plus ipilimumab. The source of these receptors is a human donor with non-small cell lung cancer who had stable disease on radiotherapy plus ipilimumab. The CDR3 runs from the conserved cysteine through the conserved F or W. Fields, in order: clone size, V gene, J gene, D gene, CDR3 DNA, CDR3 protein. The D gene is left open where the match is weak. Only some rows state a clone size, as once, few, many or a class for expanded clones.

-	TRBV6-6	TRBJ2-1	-	TGTGCCAGCACGTTGACGGACTCGTACAATGAGCAGTTCTTC	CASTLTDSYNEQFF
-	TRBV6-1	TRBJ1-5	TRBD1	TGTGCCAGCAGTGAAAAAGGGACAGGGAAGGGTCAGCCCCAGCATTTT	CASSEKGTGKGQPQHF
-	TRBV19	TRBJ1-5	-	TGTGCCAGTTCCATGGGTCCGGTCAATCAGCCCCAGCATTTT	CASSMGPVNQPQHF
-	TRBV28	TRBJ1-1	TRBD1	TGTGCCAGCAGAACAGGGGGCACTGAAGCTTTCTTT	CASRTGGTEAFF
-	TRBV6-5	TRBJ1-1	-	TGTGCCAGCCCCGTGGGGTCTGAAGCTTTCTTT	CASPVGSEAFF
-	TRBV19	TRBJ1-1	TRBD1	TGTGCCAGTCGACCCGGGACAGGGGGCACTGAAGCTTTCTTT	CASRPGTGGTEAFF
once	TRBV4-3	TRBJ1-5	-	TGCGCCAGCAGCCAGACAGTAGGGAACAATCAGCCCCAGCATTTT	CASSQTVGNNQPQHF
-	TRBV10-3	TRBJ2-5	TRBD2	TGTGCCACATCCGGGACTAGCGGGGGTCAGACCCAGTACTTC	CATSGTSGGQTQYF
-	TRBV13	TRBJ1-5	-	TGTGCCAGCAGCTTAGGACGAAGCAATCAGCCCCAGCATTTT	CASSLGRSNQPQHF
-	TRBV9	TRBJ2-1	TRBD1	TGTGCCAGCAGCGGAGGACAGGGGCCTTACAATGAGCAGTTCTTC	CASSGGQGPYNEQFF
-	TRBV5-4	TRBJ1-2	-	TGTGCCAGCAGCTCGGGGACAACGGTGGATGGCTACACCTTC	CASSSGTTVDGYTF
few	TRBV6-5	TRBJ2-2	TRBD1	TGTGCCAGCAGAGGGACAGCTAACACCGGGGAGCTGTTTTTT	CASRGTANTGELFF
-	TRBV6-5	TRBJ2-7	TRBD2	TGTGCCAGCAGTTTGGGTGTGGGGGCGGGGGGGGACGAGCAGTACTTC	CASSLGVGAGGDEQYF
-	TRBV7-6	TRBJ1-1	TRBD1	TGTGCCAGCAGCTCCGGACAGGGAGCTTTCTTT	CASSSGQGAFF
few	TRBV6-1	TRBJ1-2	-	TGTGCCAGCAGTTTCGGGGCCTCCGGAGGGGGCTACACCTTC	CASSFGASGGGYTF
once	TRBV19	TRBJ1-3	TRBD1	TGTGCCAGTAGCAGACAGGACAGGGGGCGATGGGGAACGACTGGAAACACCATATATTTT	CASSRQDRGRWGTTGNTIYF
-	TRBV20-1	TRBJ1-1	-	TGCAGTGCGGCCGACGCAGCTGAAGCTTTCTTT	CSAADAAEAFF
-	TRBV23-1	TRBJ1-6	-	TGCGCCAGCAGTCCGGAACGGGGGGGAGGAGGTAATTCACCCCTCCACTTT	CASSPERGGGGNSPLHF
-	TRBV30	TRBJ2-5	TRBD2	TGTGCCTGGAGCTTGGGACTAGCGGTGGAGACCCAGTACTTC	CAWSLGLAVETQYF
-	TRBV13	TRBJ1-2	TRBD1	TGTGCCCGCAGCTCGGGACAGGGGGGGGGCTATGGCTACACCTTC	CARSSGQGGGYGYTF
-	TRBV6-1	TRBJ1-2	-	TGTGCCAGCAGTGAAGTAGCTAACTATGGCTACACCTTC	CASSEVANYGYTF
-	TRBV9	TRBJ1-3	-	TGTGCCAGCAGCGTAGGTGGAACCTCTGGAAACACCATATATTTT	CASSVGGTSGNTIYF
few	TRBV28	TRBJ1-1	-	TGTGCCAGCAGTTTAACGGACAGCCCGAGGGGGAACACTGAAGCTTTCTTT	CASSLTDSPRGNTEAFF
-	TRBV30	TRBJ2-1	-	TGTGCCTGGATTAAACAGGGCAGGGGAACGAATGAGCAGTTCTTC	CAWIKQGRGTNEQFF
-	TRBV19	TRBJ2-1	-	TGTGCCAGTAGTACGCTTACAGGCTATGAGCAGTTCTTC	CASSTLTGYEQFF
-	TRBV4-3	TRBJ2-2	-	TGCGCCAGCAGCCAGGTCTCGAACGCGAACACCGGGGAGCTGTTTTTT	CASSQVSNANTGELFF
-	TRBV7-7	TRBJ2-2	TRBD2	TGTGCCAGCAGCAAGGGACTAGCGACGAACACCGGGGAGCTGTTTTTT	CASSKGLATNTGELFF
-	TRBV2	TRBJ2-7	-	TGTGCCAGCAGTGCGCAAACACGAGGCTACGAGCAGTACTTC	CASSAQTRGYEQYF
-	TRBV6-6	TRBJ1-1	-	TGTGCCAGCAGTTACTCAAGGCTCCGGGCTGAAGCTTTCTTT	CASSYSRLRAEAFF
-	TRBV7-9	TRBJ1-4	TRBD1	TGTGCCAGCAGCTCACAGGGGATTGGTGAAAAACTGTTTTTT	CASSSQGIGEKLFF
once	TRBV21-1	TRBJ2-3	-	TGTGCCAGCAGCAAAGCGCACCCTGAACCAGATACGCAGTATTTT	CASSKAHPEPDTQYF
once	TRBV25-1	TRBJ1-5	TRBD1	TGTGCCAGCGGATACAGGGGTTTGAATCAGCCCCAGCATTTT	CASGYRGLNQPQHF
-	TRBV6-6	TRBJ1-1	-	TGTGCCAGCAGTTACAGCTTGAACACTGAAGCTTTCTTT	CASSYSLNTEAFF
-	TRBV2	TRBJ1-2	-	TGTGCCAGCAGTGAAGTTGTACACTATGGCTACACCTTC	CASSEVVHYGYTF
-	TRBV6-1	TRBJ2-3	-	TGTGCCAGCAGTGAAGTTAGCGGAACTAGCACAGATACGCAGTATTTT	CASSEVSGTSTDTQYF
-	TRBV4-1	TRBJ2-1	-	TGCGCCAGCAGCCAAGACGGTGACCTCAGGGGCTATGAGCAGTTCTTC	CASSQDGDLRGYEQFF
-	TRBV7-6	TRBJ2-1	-	TGTGCCAGCAGCTTAGAAGCAGGAGGCAGTGAGCAGTTCTTC	CASSLEAGGSEQFF
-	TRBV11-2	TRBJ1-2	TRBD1	TGTGCCAGCAGCTTAGCACAGGGGGCGAGGGGCTACACCTTC	CASSLAQGARGYTF
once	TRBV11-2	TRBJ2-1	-	TGTGCCAGCCGCCGAGTTACGGAGGAGCAGTTCTTC	CASRRVTEEQFF
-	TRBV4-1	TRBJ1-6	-	TGCGCCAGCAGCCGGGGCGCTCGCTCCTATAATTCACCCCTCCACTTT	CASSRGARSYNSPLHF
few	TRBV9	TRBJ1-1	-	TGTGCCAGCAGCGTAGAGGGGGTGAACACTGAAGCTTTCTTT	CASSVEGVNTEAFF
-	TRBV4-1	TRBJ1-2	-	TGCGCCAGCAGCCAAATGGGGTCTGCCGGGGGCTACACCTTC	CASSQMGSAGGYTF
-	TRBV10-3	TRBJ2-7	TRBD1	TGTGCCATCAGTGATTCTCAGGGGGCCATGACCTACGAGCAGTACTTC	CAISDSQGAMTYEQYF
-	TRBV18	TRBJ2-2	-	TGTGCCAGCTCACCCCTGGGAGAGGCCGGGGAGCTGTTTTTT	CASSPLGEAGELFF
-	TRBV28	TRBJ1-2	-	TGTGCCAGCAACCCACAACCTATAACAACTGTCGTTTATGGCTACACCTTC	CASNPQPITTVVYGYTF
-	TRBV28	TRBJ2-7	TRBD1	TGTGCCAGCAGTCAAGGACAGGGGATTGGGTCCTACGAGCAGTACTTC	CASSQGQGIGSYEQYF
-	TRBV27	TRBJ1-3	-	TGTGCCAGCAGTTCCCGGATTAACGGAAACACCATATATTTT	CASSSRINGNTIYF
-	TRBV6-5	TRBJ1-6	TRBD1	TGTGCCAGCAGTTGGACAGGGGATAATTCACCCCTCCACTTT	CASSWTGDNSPLHF
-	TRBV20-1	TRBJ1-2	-	TGCAGTGCTAGGGCGGGTACGATGGGGAACTTC	CSARAGTMGNF
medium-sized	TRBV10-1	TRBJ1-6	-	TGCGCCAGCAGTGAGTCGCGGAATTCACCCCTCCACTTT	CASSESRNSPLHF
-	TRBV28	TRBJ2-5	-	TGTGCCAGCAGTTTAATGGAGACCCAGTACTTC	CASSLMETQYF
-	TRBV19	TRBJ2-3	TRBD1	TGTGCCAGTATGGACAGGAGGCAAGATACGCAGTATTTT	CASMDRRQDTQYF
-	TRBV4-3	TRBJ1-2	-	TGCGCCAGCAGCCAAGTCTCCATACGGGATGGCTACACCTTC	CASSQVSIRDGYTF
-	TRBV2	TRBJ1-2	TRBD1	TGTGCCAGCAGGGGACAGGGAATAGCCTACACCTTC	CASRGQGIAYTF
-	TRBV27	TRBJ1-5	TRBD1	TGTGCCAGCAGTTCCGGGACAGATAGCAATCAGCCCCAGCATTTT	CASSSGTDSNQPQHF
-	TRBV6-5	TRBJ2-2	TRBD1	TGTGCCAGCAGGAGACAGGGGGCCGACACCGGGGAGCTGTTTTTT	CASRRQGADTGELFF
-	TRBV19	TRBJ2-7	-	TGTGCCAGTAGTATAGGTTGGGGCCACCGCAGCTCCTACGAGCAGTACTTC	CASSIGWGHRSSYEQYF
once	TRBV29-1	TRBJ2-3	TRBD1	TGCAGCGCCAGAGAGACAGGGAACACAGATACGCAGTATTTT	CSARETGNTDTQYF
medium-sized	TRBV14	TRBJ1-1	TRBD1	TGTGCCAGCAGCCTACAGGGGGCCTTGAGCACTGAAGCTTTCTTT	CASSLQGALSTEAFF